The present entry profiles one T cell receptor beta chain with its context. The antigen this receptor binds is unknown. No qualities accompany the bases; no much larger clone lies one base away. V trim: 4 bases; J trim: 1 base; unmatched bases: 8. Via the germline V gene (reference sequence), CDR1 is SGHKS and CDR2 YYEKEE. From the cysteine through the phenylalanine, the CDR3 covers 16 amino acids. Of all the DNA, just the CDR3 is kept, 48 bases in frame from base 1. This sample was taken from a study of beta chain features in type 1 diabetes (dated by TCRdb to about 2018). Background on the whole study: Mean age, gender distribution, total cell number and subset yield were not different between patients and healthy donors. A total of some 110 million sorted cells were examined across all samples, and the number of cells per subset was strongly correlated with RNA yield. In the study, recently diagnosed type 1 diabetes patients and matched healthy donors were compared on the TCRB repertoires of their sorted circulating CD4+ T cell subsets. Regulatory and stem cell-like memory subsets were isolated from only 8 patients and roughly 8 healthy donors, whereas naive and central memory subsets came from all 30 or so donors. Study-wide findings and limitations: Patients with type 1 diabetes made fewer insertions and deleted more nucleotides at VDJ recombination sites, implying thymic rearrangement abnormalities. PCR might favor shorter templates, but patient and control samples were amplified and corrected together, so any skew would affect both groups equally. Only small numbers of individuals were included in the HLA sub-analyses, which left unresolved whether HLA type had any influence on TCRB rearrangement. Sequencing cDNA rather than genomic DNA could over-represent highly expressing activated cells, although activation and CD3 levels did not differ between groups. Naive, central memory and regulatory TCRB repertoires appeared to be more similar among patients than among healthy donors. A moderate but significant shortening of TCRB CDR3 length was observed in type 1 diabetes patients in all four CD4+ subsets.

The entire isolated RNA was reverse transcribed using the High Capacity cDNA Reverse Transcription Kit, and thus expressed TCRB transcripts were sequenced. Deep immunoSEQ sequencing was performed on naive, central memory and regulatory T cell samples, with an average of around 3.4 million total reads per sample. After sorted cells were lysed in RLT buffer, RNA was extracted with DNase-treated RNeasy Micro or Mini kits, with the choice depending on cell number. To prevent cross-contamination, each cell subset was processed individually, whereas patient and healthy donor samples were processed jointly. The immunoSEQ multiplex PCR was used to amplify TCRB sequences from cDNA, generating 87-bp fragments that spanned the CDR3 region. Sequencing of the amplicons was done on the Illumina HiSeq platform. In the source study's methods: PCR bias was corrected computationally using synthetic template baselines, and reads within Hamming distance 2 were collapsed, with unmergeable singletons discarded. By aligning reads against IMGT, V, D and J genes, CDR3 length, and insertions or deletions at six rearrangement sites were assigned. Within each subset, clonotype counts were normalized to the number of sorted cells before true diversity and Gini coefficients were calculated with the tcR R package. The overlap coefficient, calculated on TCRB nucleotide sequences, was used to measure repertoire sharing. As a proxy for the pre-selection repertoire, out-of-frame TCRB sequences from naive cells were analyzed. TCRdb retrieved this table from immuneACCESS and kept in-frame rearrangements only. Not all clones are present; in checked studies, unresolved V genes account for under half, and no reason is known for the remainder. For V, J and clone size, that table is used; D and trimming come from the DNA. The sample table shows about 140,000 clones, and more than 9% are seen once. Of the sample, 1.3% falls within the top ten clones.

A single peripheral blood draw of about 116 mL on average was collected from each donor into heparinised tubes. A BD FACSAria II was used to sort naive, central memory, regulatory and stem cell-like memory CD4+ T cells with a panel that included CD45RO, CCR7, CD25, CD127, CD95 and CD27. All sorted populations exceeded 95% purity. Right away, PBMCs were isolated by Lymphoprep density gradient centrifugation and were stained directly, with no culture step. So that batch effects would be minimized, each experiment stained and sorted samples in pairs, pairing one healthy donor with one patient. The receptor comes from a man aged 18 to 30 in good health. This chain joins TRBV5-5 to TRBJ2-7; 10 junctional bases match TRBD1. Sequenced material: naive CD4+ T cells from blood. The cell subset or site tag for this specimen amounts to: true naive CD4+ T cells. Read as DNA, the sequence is TGTGCCAGCAGCCATGACCGGGACAGGGGATCCTACGAGCAGTACTTC. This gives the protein CASSHDRDRGSYEQYF.